A selection of T cell receptor beta chains follows, all from one sample in a study of T cells expressing NK-cell markers. TCRdb reworked the 5' RACE reads into one entry per CDR3 protein, no DNA. The table counts approximately 2,900 distinct CDR3 sequences; 30% lies in the top ten. Sequencing was done on a sample of blood T cells: a sorted CD56 or NKG2C T cell subset, CD4+ or CD8+ T cells, or bulk PBMC T cells (not recorded which). The origin of the receptors is a woman aged 18-30 years in good health. CDR3s include the opening cysteine and the closing phenylalanine or tryptophan. The order of the fields is J gene, clone size, V gene, CDR3 protein. Expanded clones get a size class; other rows say once, few or many, or leave the size out.

TRBJ1-2 . TRBV13 CASSLRTAYYGYTF
TRBJ1-6 . TRBV12-3/TRBV12-4 CASSLGQRVRGWNSPLHF
TRBJ2-1 . TRBV7-9 CASSPLGLAGHEQFF
TRBJ1-2 . TRBV10-3 CAIRDREPFNYGYTF
TRBJ2-1 medium-sized TRBV20-1 CSATELAKGYNEQFF
TRBJ2-1 medium-sized TRBV6-2/TRBV6-3 CASSWTSGYNEQFF
TRBJ1-2 . TRBV20-1 CSAREGSEIGGYTF
TRBJ1-5 . TRBV12-3/TRBV12-4 CASKNWGYSNQPQHF
TRBJ1-4 large TRBV4-1 CASSQSTGTGDEKLFF
TRBJ1-1 . TRBV29-1 CSVEGLDRGFTEAFF
TRBJ2-1 . TRBV12-3/TRBV12-4 CASTILGGGQFF
TRBJ1-5 medium-sized TRBV12-3/TRBV12-4 CASSLWAPTGAGNQPQHF
TRBJ2-3 . TRBV20-1 CSARPLAGSSTDTQYF
TRBJ2-7 . TRBV7-6 CASSSLIAGGRYYEQYF
TRBJ2-2 . TRBV25-1 CASSDEGQRTGELFF
TRBJ1-1 . TRBV20-1 CSARDNRAAFNTEAFF
TRBJ2-7 . TRBV5-1 CASSLDGAPSYEQYF
TRBJ2-6 . TRBV6-2/TRBV6-3 CASSYTSSGANVLTF
TRBJ2-2 medium-sized TRBV7-2 CASSRQGISPTGELFF
TRBJ2-3 . TRBV6-4 CASSEGEGGADTQYF
TRBJ2-4 . TRBV24-1 CATSDQEVAKNIQYF
TRBJ2-3 . TRBV6-4 CASSDSGGRGTDTQYF
TRBJ2-7 medium-sized TRBV6-2/TRBV6-3 CASSYASGSYEQYF
TRBJ2-7 . TRBV7-2 CASSFHISYEQYF
TRBJ2-3 . TRBV6-1 CASSAASGHTDTQYF
TRBJ2-3 . TRBV29-1 CSVGAGASTDTQYF
TRBJ2-3 . TRBV6-2/TRBV6-3 CASSYDGGRADTQYF
TRBJ1-1 medium-sized TRBV6-2/TRBV6-3 CASSYSLENTEAFF
TRBJ2-1 . TRBV20-1 CSARLADESYNEQFF